A selection of T cell receptor beta chains follows, all from one sample in a study of blood T cell repertoires in COVID-19. TCRdb's table, derived via immunoSEQ multiplex PCR, lists solely in-frame clones and lacks some. The sample consists of roughly 410,000 clones, roughly 90% of them appearing once. The sequencing sample was made of peripheral blood. These receptor sequences come from a woman aged 40 to 50 with COVID-19, enrolled during active disease. CDR3s include the opening cysteine and the closing phenylalanine or tryptophan. A D gene is named only where the DNA matches it firmly. Clone size appears in some rows only: once, few, many, or a class for an expanded clone.

v_call	clone_size	j_call	d_call	cdr3_nt	cdr3_aa
TRBV15	NA	TRBJ1-2	TRBD1	TGTGCCACCAGCAGAGGACAGGGGGATAATTATGGCTACACCTTC	CATSRGQGDNYGYTF
TRBV3-1/TRBV3-2	NA	TRBJ2-2	NA	TGTGCCAGCAGCCAAGGTTTGGTGGGGCAGTTGAACACCGGGGAGCTGTTTTTT	CASSQGLVGQLNTGELFF
TRBV6-4	medium-sized	TRBJ2-1	TRBD2	TGTGCCAGCAGTTTAGCGGGAGGGGCCTACAATGAGCAGTTCTTC	CASSLAGGAYNEQFF
TRBV4-3	NA	TRBJ1-1	NA	TGCGCCAGCAGCCAAGAACTCAGGTACACTGAAGCTTTCTTT	CASSQELRYTEAFF
TRBV7-3	NA	TRBJ2-5	TRBD2	TGTGCCAGCAGCTTAAGAGGCGGGAGGAGATGGGAGACCCAGTACTTC	CASSLRGGRRWETQYF
TRBV6-5	NA	TRBJ1-3	TRBD1	TGTGCCAGCAGTAGACAGGGGAAGGATGGAAACACCATATATTTT	CASSRQGKDGNTIYF
TRBV6-4	NA	TRBJ2-3	TRBD2	TGTGCCAGCAGTCCAGGACTAGCGGGAGGTCCAGATACGCAGTATTTT	CASSPGLAGGPDTQYF
TRBV7-2	NA	TRBJ2-7	NA	TGTGCCAGCAGCTTGACAGCCCAGTCGCTCTACGAGCAGTACTTC	CASSLTAQSLYEQYF
TRBV19	once	TRBJ1-1	TRBD1	TGTGCCAGTACCCCCCTCGACAGGGGTAGTTTTAGGGACACTGAAGCTTTCTTT	CASTPLDRGSFRDTEAFF
TRBV9	NA	TRBJ1-6	NA	TGTGCCAGCAGCGTCAGGGAGGGAGGACCCTATAATTCACCCCTCCACTTT	CASSVREGGPYNSPLHF
TRBV3-1/TRBV3-2	once	TRBJ1-2	TRBD1	TGTGCCAGCAGCCTAAACGCCGACAGGGGAGGCTATGGCTACACCTTC	CASSLNADRGGYGYTF
TRBV19	NA	TRBJ1-4	NA	TGTGCCAGTACCGGTATGGGCACAACTAATGAAAAACTGTTTTTT	CASTGMGTTNEKLFF
TRBV5-1	NA	TRBJ2-2	NA	TGCGCCAGCAGCTTGGCCAGGATGAACACCGGGGAGCTGTTTTTT	CASSLARMNTGELFF
TRBV3-1/TRBV3-2	once	TRBJ2-7	NA	TGTGCCAGCAGCCAAGAAGGAGTTACCGCCTACGAGCAGTACTTC	CASSQEGVTAYEQYF
TRBV6-4	many	TRBJ2-6	NA	TGTGCCAGCAGTGACTCGGCAGGCGAGTCTGGGGCCAACGTCCTGACTTTC	CASSDSAGESGANVLTF
TRBV9	NA	TRBJ2-5	TRBD1	TGTGCCAGCAGCGCCGGGACAGGGAGGGAGACCCAGTACTTC	CASSAGTGRETQYF
TRBV18	once	TRBJ2-1	TRBD1	TGTGCCAGCTCACCTAGTCTCCGTCAGGGGGCTTCTCCCTATTACAATGAGCAGTTCTTC	CASSPSLRQGASPYYNEQFF
TRBV29-1	NA	TRBJ1-2	TRBD1	TGCAGCGGCACTCGGGACAGTGGGAATGGCTACACCTTC	CSGTRDSGNGYTF
TRBV24-1	NA	TRBJ1-5	TRBD1	TGTGCCACCAGTGCGCGGACAGGGGGCAATCAGCCCCAGCATTTT	CATSARTGGNQPQHF
TRBV5-1	NA	TRBJ1-4	TRBD1	TGCGCCAGCAGCTTCATGACAGGGGGTTATGAAAAACTGTTTTTT	CASSFMTGGYEKLFF
TRBV27	NA	TRBJ1-6	TRBD1	TGTGCCAGCAGTTTATTACAGGGGGAGGGGCCCCTCCACTTT	CASSLLQGEGPLHF
TRBV6-1	NA	TRBJ1-5	TRBD1	TGTGCCAGCAGTGAAGCTCATTTTAGGACAGGATCCCTCAGAGGCAATCAGCCCCAGCATTTT	CASSEAHFRTGSLRGNQPQHF
TRBV5-1	NA	TRBJ1-4	TRBD1	TGCGCCAGCAGCTTGGTTGCAGGGGGTGATGAAAAACTGTTTTTT	CASSLVAGGDEKLFF
TRBV5-6	few	TRBJ2-3	TRBD2	TGTGCCAGCAGCCTCACTAGCGGGATTAAGGTCGATACGCAGTATTTT	CASSLTSGIKVDTQYF
TRBV6-2/TRBV6-3	NA	TRBJ2-1	TRBD2	TGTGCCAGCAGTTACAGTCCCCCAGCGGGGATTTACAATGAGCAGTTCTTC	CASSYSPPAGIYNEQFF
TRBV5-1	NA	TRBJ1-4	TRBD1	TGCGCCAGCAACAGGGGACAGGCTAATGAAAAACTGTTTTTT	CASNRGQANEKLFF
TRBV4-3	NA	TRBJ2-3	NA	TGCGCCAGCAGCCAAGATAGACTCCCAGATACGCAGTATTTT	CASSQDRLPDTQYF
TRBV7-9	NA	TRBJ2-1	TRBD1	TGTGCCAGCGAAATAGGGCCAGGGGGCTCTATTCACAATGAGCAGTTCTTC	CASEIGPGGSIHNEQFF
TRBV9	NA	TRBJ2-7	NA	TGTGCCAGCAGCGTAGAGCCCCAGCCGGGGTACTCCTACGAGCAGTACTTC	CASSVEPQPGYSYEQYF
TRBV29-1	NA	TRBJ2-7	NA	TGCAGCGTGAACAGGGGGGGAGGCTACGAGCAGTACTTC	CSVNRGGGYEQYF
TRBV7-2	NA	TRBJ1-5	NA	TGTGCCAGCAGCGTCGTGTCGGGGGGGGGCCAGCCCCAGCATTTT	CASSVVSGGGQPQHF
TRBV9	NA	TRBJ1-4	NA	TGTGCCAGCAGCGTAGCTGGCGGGCGCACTAATGAAAAACTGTTTTTT	CASSVAGGRTNEKLFF
TRBV6-4	few	TRBJ2-3	TRBD2	TGTGCCAGCAGTGAGGTAGCGGGAGCCACAGATACGCAGTATTTT	CASSEVAGATDTQYF
TRBV7-2	NA	TRBJ2-7	NA	TGTGCCAGCAGCTCGACAGCCCCCGGAAACTACGAGCAGTACTTC	CASSSTAPGNYEQYF
TRBV7-9	NA	TRBJ1-5	NA	TGTGCCAGCAGCCGGGAAGGGAATCAGCCCCAGCATTTT	CASSREGNQPQHF
TRBV7-8	NA	TRBJ2-1	TRBD2	TGTGCCAGCAGCCCCGGGACTAGCGGGACAAATGAGCAGTTCTTC	CASSPGTSGTNEQFF
TRBV7-6	NA	TRBJ1-1	NA	TGTGCCAGCAGCCAACTTAGAAGCGGGAACACTGAAGCTTTCTTT	CASSQLRSGNTEAFF
TRBV18	NA	TRBJ2-1	NA	TGTGCCAGCTCACCACCGGGTGGGGGGTTTTACAATGAGCAGTTCTTC	CASSPPGGGFYNEQFF
TRBV27	NA	TRBJ1-1	NA	TGTGCCAGCAGTTTCCAGTCCCACACTGAAGCTTTCTTT	CASSFQSHTEAFF
TRBV24-1	NA	TRBJ2-1	TRBD1	TGTGCCACCAGTGACCCCGGACAGGTAGGCAATGAGCAGTTCTTC	CATSDPGQVGNEQFF
TRBV3-1/TRBV3-2	NA	TRBJ2-1	NA	TGTGCCAGCAGCCAAGAATCAGGGGGGCCGGTTCGTGAGCAGTTCTTC	CASSQESGGPVREQFF
TRBV20-1	NA	TRBJ2-3	NA	TGCAGTGCTTACCGGGAAGATACGCAGTATTTT	CSAYREDTQYF
TRBV4-1	NA	TRBJ1-1	NA	TGCGCCAGCAGCCAAGTCGGGAACACTGAAGCTTTCTTT	CASSQVGNTEAFF
TRBV7-9	NA	TRBJ1-5	NA	TGTGCCAGCAGCTCAGACAGGAACAATCAGCCCCAGCATTTT	CASSSDRNNQPQHF
TRBV15	NA	TRBJ2-5	NA	TGTGCCACCAGCAGCATGGGGGCGGGGGCTTCTGAGACCCAGTACTTC	CATSSMGAGASETQYF
TRBV27	NA	TRBJ1-1	NA	TGTGCCAGCAGGCAACAGGGGAACACTGAAGCTTTCTTT	CASRQQGNTEAFF
TRBV28	NA	TRBJ1-2	NA	TGTGCCAGCAGCCTTACAGTCAATCCTAACTATGGCTACACCTTC	CASSLTVNPNYGYTF
TRBV5-1	NA	TRBJ1-1	TRBD1	TGCGCCAGCAGCGCCTCTCGAGGGGGCATGGGAGCCACTGAAGCTTTCTTT	CASSASRGGMGATEAFF
TRBV6-5	NA	TRBJ1-6	TRBD1	TGTGCCAGCAGTTACGTAAGGGGACAGGCTCATTCACCCCTCCACTTT	CASSYVRGQAHSPLHF
TRBV5-4	NA	TRBJ1-6	NA	TGTGCCAGCAAGGATGGGGGGGGGATTAATTCACCCCTCCACTTT	CASKDGGGINSPLHF
TRBV5-1	NA	TRBJ1-1	NA	TGCGCCAGCAGCTTGGACAGATTGAACACTGAAGCTTTCTTT	CASSLDRLNTEAFF
TRBV30	once	TRBJ2-3	TRBD2	TGTGCCTGGAGTGTAGGGCTAGCGGGAGGAACAGATACGCAGTATTTT	CAWSVGLAGGTDTQYF
TRBV9	once	TRBJ1-1	NA	TGTGCCAGCAGCGTAGGTTGGGGGCAGAACACTGAAGCTTTCTTT	CASSVGWGQNTEAFF
TRBV27	NA	TRBJ1-3	NA	TGTGCCAGCACAGAGGGTTCTGGAAACACCATATATTTT	CASTEGSGNTIYF
TRBV19	NA	TRBJ2-6	TRBD1	TGTGCCAGTAGTACACAGGGGACTGGGGCCAACGTCCTGACTTTC	CASSTQGTGANVLTF
TRBV7-9	NA	TRBJ1-4	NA	TGTGCCAGCAGCTCAAGGCAGGGTGAAGAAAAACTGTTTTTT	CASSSRQGEEKLFF
TRBV9	NA	TRBJ1-4	TRBD1	TGTGCCAGCAGCCGAGGAGGGGGCGCAACTAATGAAAAACTGTTTTTT	CASSRGGGATNEKLFF